This T cell receptor beta chain comes out of a study of T cells expressing NK-cell markers. Across the study: Each TCR beta repertoire originated in sorted T cells that were CD3+CD56+NKG2C+, CD3+CD56+NKG2C- or CD3+CD56-NKG2C+.

From the 5' RACE reads, TCRdb lists one entry per CDR3 protein and no DNA. The listing records about 150,000 distinct CDR3 sequences. The CDR3 contains 18 residues. Germline CDR1 reads SEHNR; CDR2 reads FQNEAQ (reference sequence). The chain is built from TRBV7-9 and TRBJ2-6; TCRdb's D gene call, TRBD1, goes unchecked for lack of DNA. Sequenced input: blood T cells: a sorted CD56 or NKG2C T cell subset, CD4+ or CD8+ T cells, or bulk PBMC T cells (not recorded which). This TCR came from a woman between 50 and 59 years old in good health. CDR3 sequence reads: CASSSGGEPPAGANVLTF.